Listed here are 21 T cell receptor delta chains from one sample, sequenced in a study of gamma-delta chains in newborns, infants, children. TCRdb called clones from the reads again using CATT. This sample has around 5,000 delta-chain clones; 2.5% to 3% occur once, and the top ten carry approximately 15%. Sequenced material: blood. All receptors derive from a child who was a newborn, infant or young child, either healthy, febrile or measles-vaccinated (not recorded which).

This clone was observed a handful of times. The gene calls are TRDV2 and TRDJ3; TRDD3 matches 8 bases. Germline CDR1 and CDR2: GEAIGNYY and EKD. The CDR3 consists of 18 residues. V dropped 2 bases and J dropped 0; count of bases not matched to a gene: 5. The CDR3 region has the DNA TGTGCCTGTGACAGGCTCTGGGGGAGCTCCTGGGACACCCGACAGATGTTTTTC. Translating it yields CACDRLWGSSWDTRQMFF.

V usage is TRDV2 and J usage is TRDJ3, with unresolved D. The CDR3 has 18 residues. V was pared by 0 bases and J by 0 bases, with 11 bases between. Per the germline V gene, CDR1 is GEAIGNYY and CDR2 is EKD. The CDR3 here is CACDTVGAFSWDTRQMFF. The CDR3 DNA reads as TGTGCCTGTGACACCGTCGGGGCCTTCTCCTGGGACACCCGACAGATGTTTTTC.

Only a few counts were recorded for this clone. The genes are TRDV1 and TRDJ2; 12 nucleotides match TRDD3. The CDR3 runs 20 residues. With V trimmed by 2 bases and J by 4 bases, 14 bases remained unmatched. Per germline, CDR1 TSWWSYY and CDR2 QGS. DNA of the CDR3: TGTGCTCTTGGGGAATTTTTCCTAAGTACTGGGGGATACAAGACAGCACAACTCTTCTTT. Translation gives CALGEFFLSTGGYKTAQLFF.

The V gene is TRDV2, the J gene TRDJ3; 8 bases fit TRDD3. Germline assignment: CDR1 GEAIGNYY and CDR2 EKD. CDR3 length: 19 amino acids. Trimming took 3 bases from V and 2 from J; bases not matched to a gene: 11. For the CDR3, the DNA is TGTGCCTGTGACTCAATACTGGGGGTCCCAGCCTGGGACACCCGACAGATGTTTTTC. Protein product: CACDSILGVPAWDTRQMFF.

The V and J genes are TRDV2 and TRDJ3, with TRDD3 matching 10 bases. With 1 base clipped from V and 2 bases from J, the junction kept 7 bases outside the gene matches. The CDR3 is 19 residues long. In germline, CDR1 is GEAIGNYY, CDR2 EKD. This CDR3 reads CACDTRGGYAPWDTRQMFF. In DNA form, the CDR3 reads TGTGCCTGTGACACGAGAGGGGGATACGCGCCCTGGGACACCCGACAGATGTTTTTC.

The chain links TRDV2 to TRDJ3; TRDD3 matches at 9 bases. This CDR3 comprises 20 residues. CDR1 and CDR2 (germline): GEAIGNYY, EKD. After removal of 1 base from V and 0 bases from J, the junction contained 9 bases not matched to a gene. The CDR3 is CACDTLVLGESSWDTRQMFF. Here the CDR3 DNA reads TGTGCCTGTGACACATTAGTACTGGGGGAGAGCTCCTGGGACACCCGACAGATGTTTTTC.

The V and J genes are TRDV2 and TRDJ3; 13 bases are shared with TRDD3. In germline, CDR1 is GEAIGNYY, CDR2 EKD. V trimming: 0 bases; J trimming: 3 bases; junction bases outside the gene matches: 7. This CDR3 is 20 amino acids long. CDR3 sequence: CACDTVVLGDTDWDTRQMFF. The CDR3 DNA reads as TGTGCCTGTGACACCGTAGTACTGGGGGATACGGACTGGGACACCCGACAGATGTTTTTC.

Turning to this clone: A junction end diverges from the germline sequence, so it may reflect a read error. The rearrangement joins TRDV2 to TRDJ3; TRDD3 matches 11 bases. The CDR3 totals 20 residues. Germline V CDR1 and CDR2: GEAIGNYY, EKD. The DNA for the CDR3 is TGTGCCTGTAACACCGTACTGGGGGATAAGGGCTCCTGGGACACCCGACAGATGTTTTTC. Its translation is CACNTVLGDKGSWDTRQMFF.

This clone was found a few times. The chain links TRDV2 to TRDJ3; perhaps TRDD3 as D (6 bases). This CDR3 spans 17 amino acids. In germline, CDR1 is GEAIGNYY, CDR2 EKD. V lost 3 bases, J lost 0 bases, and 11 bases lay in between. The CDR3 sequence is CACDYRGNSWDTRQMFF. The CDR3 DNA is TGTGCCTGTGACTACCGGGGGAACTCCTGGGACACCCGACAGATGTTTTTC.

This clone turned up a few times. V gene TRDV3 combines with J gene TRDJ1; 13 bases are a match to TRDD3. CDR1 and CDR2 from the germline V gene are TVYSNPD and GDNSRS (reference sequence). V gave up 5 bases and J gave up 3 bases; unmatched junction bases: 15. The CDR3 contains 17 residues. CDR3 residues: CAIYWGIRVECSDKLIF. The CDR3 region has the DNA TGTGCCATATACTGGGGGATACGCGTTGAGTGTTCCGATAAACTCATCTTT.

By sample share, this clone is medium-sized (0.01 to 0.1%). The gene calls are TRDV2 and TRDJ1, with 7 bases that match TRDD3. CDR3 size: 15 residues. After removal of 0 bases from V and 1 base from J, the junction contained 4 bases not matched to a gene. The germline V gene has CDR1 GEAIGNYY and CDR2 EKD. CDR3 loop: CACDTMGIGTDKLIF. CDR3 in DNA: TGTGCCTGTGACACCATGGGGATAGGCACCGATAAACTCATCTTT.

Only a few counts were recorded for this clone. The chain links TRDV2 to TRDJ3, with 8 bases lining up with TRDD3. V trimming: 0 bases; J trimming: 0 bases; junction bases outside the gene matches: 15. Per germline, CDR1 GEAIGNYY and CDR2 EKD. The CDR3 covers 22 residues. Here the CDR3 reads CACDTAAAGGDLVSWDTRQMFF. The CDR3 region has the DNA TGTGCCTGTGACACCGCAGCGGCTGGGGGAGACCTCGTCTCCTGGGACACCCGACAGATGTTTTTC.

Comment on this clone: A clone one base away is much larger, so this may be a read error. Distinct nucleotide sequences in the sample also encode this CDR3. The J gene is TRDJ3, the V gene TRDV2, with TRDD3 identical over 9 bases. The V gene end was trimmed by 7 bases and the J gene end by 0 bases; junction bases not matched to a gene: 3. The CDR3 contains 16 residues. Germline V CDR1 and CDR2: GEAIGNYY, EKD. In DNA, the CDR3 is TGTGCCTGCGACTGGGGGAGCTCCTGGGACACCCGACAGATGTTTTTC. This encodes CACDWGSSWDTRQMFF.

Only a few counts were recorded for this clone. Germline is not matched at one junction end, which may reflect a read error. V is TRDV2 and J is TRDJ3; 13 bases line up with TRDD3. The CDR3 runs 21 residues. Germline CDR1 GEAIGNYY, CDR2 EKD. CDR3 in amino acids: CARDTLLGDTRPSWDTRQMFF. CDR3 nucleotides: TGTGCCCGTGACACCCTACTGGGGGATACGCGACCCTCCTGGGACACCCGACAGATGTTTTTC.

By share, this clone ranks as large (0.1 to 1%). Within the sample, other DNA sequences also encode this same CDR3. The gene calls are TRDV2 and TRDJ3, with TRDD3 as a possible D gene (6 bases). CDR1 and CDR2 (germline): GEAIGNYY, EKD. The CDR3 consists of 17 residues. V lost 0 bases and J 0 bases, leaving 8 bases between the germline ends. CDR3 loop: CACDTVLGSWDTRQMFF. CDR3 nucleotides: TGTGCCTGTGACACCGTACTGGGCTCCTGGGACACCCGACAGATGTTTTTC.

This clone is medium-sized. A single base separates this from a much larger clone, so it may be a read error. Other DNA sequences in this sample translate to the same CDR3. The rearrangement joins TRDV2 to TRDJ2; TRDD3 matches at 7 bases. This CDR3 is 14 amino acids long. Germline V gene data show CDR1 as GEAIGNYY and CDR2 as EKD. J lost 3 bases, V lost 1 base, and 1 base had no gene match. This CDR3 is CACDTWGMTAQLFF. CDR3 coding DNA: TGTGCCTGTGACACTTGGGGGATGACAGCACAACTCTTCTTT.

This clone was picked up a small number of times. The rearrangement links TRDV2 to TRDJ3; D is perhaps TRDD3 (6 bases). CDR1 is GEAIGNYY and CDR2 is EKD in the germline V gene. The CDR3 is 22 amino acids. V shed 1 base and J shed 0 bases, with 24 bases lying between them. The chain's CDR3 is CACDTVWGGPSSYSWDTRQMFF. CDR3 bases: TGTGCCTGTGACACGGTATGGGGGGGACCCTCATCCTACTCCTGGGACACCCGACAGATGTTTTTC.

In its sample, this clone ranks as medium-sized. The sample holds other DNA sequences that translate to the same CDR3. The chain combines TRDV2 with TRDJ3; D not certain. CDR1 and CDR2 (germline): GEAIGNYY, EKD. There are 15 residues in the CDR3. Deletions cut 1 base from V and 0 bases from J, with 3 bases between. DNA of the CDR3: TGTGCCTGTGACACTGTCTCCTGGGACACCCGACAGATGTTTTTC. Protein product: CACDTVSWDTRQMFF.

The chain uses TRDV2 and TRDJ3; the match to TRDD3 covers 10 bases. Trimming took 3 bases from V and 0 from J; bases not matched to a gene: 7. Germline loops: CDR1 GEAIGNYY, CDR2 EKD. This CDR3 is built from 19 residues. Here the CDR3 reads CACDLTGGSSSWDTRQMFF. Here the CDR3 DNA reads TGTGCCTGTGACCTTACTGGGGGATCAAGCTCCTGGGACACCCGACAGATGTTTTTC.

The rearrangement joins TRDV2 to TRDJ3, with TRDD3 identical over 8 bases. Unmatched junction bases numbered 10, after V lost 1 base and J lost 0 bases. Looked up from germline, CDR1 is GEAIGNYY and CDR2 is EKD. The CDR3 consists of 20 residues. The CDR3 reads CACDTVLGGQSSWDTRQMFF. CDR3 nucleotides: TGTGCCTGTGACACTGTACTGGGGGGCCAAAGCTCCTGGGACACCCGACAGATGTTTTTC.

CDR3 region: CACDTAGTGGSSWDTRQMFF. DNA for the CDR3: TGTGCCTGTGACACCGCGGGGACTGGGGGGAGCTCCTGGGACACCCGACAGATGTTTTTC. The V call is TRDV2, the J call TRDJ3; 8 bases map to TRDD3. Germline V CDR1 and CDR2: GEAIGNYY, EKD. CDR3 length: 20 residues. After removal of 0 bases from V and 0 bases from J, the junction contained 9 bases not matched to a gene.